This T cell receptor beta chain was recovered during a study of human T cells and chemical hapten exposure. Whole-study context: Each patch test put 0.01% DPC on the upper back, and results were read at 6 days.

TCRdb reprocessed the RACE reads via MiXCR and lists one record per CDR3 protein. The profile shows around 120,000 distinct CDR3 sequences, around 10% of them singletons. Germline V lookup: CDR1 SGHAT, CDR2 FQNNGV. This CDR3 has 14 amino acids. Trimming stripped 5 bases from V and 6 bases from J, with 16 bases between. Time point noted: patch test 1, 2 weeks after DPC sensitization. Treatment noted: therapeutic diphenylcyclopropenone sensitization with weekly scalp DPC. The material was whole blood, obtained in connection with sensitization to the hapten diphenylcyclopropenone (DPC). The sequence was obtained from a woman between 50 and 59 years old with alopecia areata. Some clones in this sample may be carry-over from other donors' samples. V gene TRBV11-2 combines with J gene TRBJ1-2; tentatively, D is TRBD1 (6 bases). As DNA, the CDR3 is TGTGCCAGCAGCCTGAGCCGGGGGGCCGATGGCTACACCTTC. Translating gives CASSLSRGADGYTF.